This TCR beta chain was retrieved from a study of blood T cell repertoires in COVID-19 (dated by TCRdb to about 2020). About the full investigation: Samples from collaborators originated in the United States, Italy and Spain and spanned both the acute and convalescent phases of COVID-19. The material from the prospective study consisted of cDNA or gDNA derived from T cells, B-cell-depleted T cells, or PBMCs. Subjects who had been exposed to COVID-19, were actively infected with it, or had recovered from it provided the deeply sampled blood TCRbeta repertoires that made up the dataset. The repertoires were released in a freely available public database meant as a resource for research on the immune response to SARS-CoV-2. The samples were drawn from the first 160 participants of the ongoing ImmuneRACE study and from 950 to 1,500 subjects provided by 6 global collaborators. The sample metadata nearly always contained a de-identified subject ID, COVID-19 status, age in years and sex. Where available, HLA class I and class II types were obtained from metadata supplied by the sample provider rather than from assay-based typing.

TCRbeta CDR3 regions were amplified from genomic DNA by means of the immunoSEQ Assay, a bias-controlled multiplex PCR. The authors processed their data as follows. Within the assay, amplification of reference gene primers was used to estimate how many nucleated cells each sample contained. Sequence reads were collapsed and filtered to measure the absolute abundance of every unique TCRbeta CDR3 rearrangement. For each sample, productive Simpson clonality was calculated as the square root of Simpson's diversity index across productive rearrangements. As stored in TCRdb, this immuneACCESS dataset retains in-frame rearrangements with V and J assigned. A fraction of the clones does not appear; measured against another copy, unresolved V genes explain less than half of the discrepancy, and the remainder lacks a known reason. V and J calls and clone size are as listed in that table; D and trimming were resolved from the DNA. For this sample there are 130,000 to 150,000 clones; about 79% appear just once. Of the sample, 6.5% to 9% falls within the top ten clones.

In regard to this clone: Its antigen is currently not known. Per-base qualities were not stored, and no clone one base away is much larger.

From cysteine to phenylalanine, the CDR3 is 18 amino acids long. Only CDR3 DNA is held: 54 bases, read in frame from base 1. V trim: 5 bases; J trim: 6 bases; unmatched bases: 19. Reading the germline V gene (reference sequence) gives CDR1 LNHDA and CDR2 SQIVND. Collaborating institutions collected whole blood in K2EDTA tubes following their own protocols. For TCRbeta analysis, collaborator samples were shipped as frozen whole blood, as isolated PBMCs, or as DNA extracted from either sample type. What the research found in general, with its limitations: Clinical and demographic metadata were provided uncurated, with the amount varying by source and participant.

Sequencing input: peripheral blood. The V gene is TRBV19 and the J gene is TRBJ1-2, with 9 middle bases fitting TRBD1. This TCR was recovered from a woman in her forties or fifties in a cohort sampled during active or convalescent COVID-19. The bases are TGTGCCAGTAGTCAGGCGCCCGGGACAGGGAGTTTGGGGAATGGCTACACCTTC. It codes for CASSQAPGTGSLGNGYTF. Outside the CDR3, residues come from the reference TRBV19 and TRBJ1-2 proteins, so the full variable domain is: DGGITQSPKYLFRKEGQNVTLSCEQNLNHDAMYWYRQDPGQGLRLIYYSQIVNDFQKGDIAEGYSVSREKKESFPLTVTSAQKNPTAFYLCASSQAPGTGSLGNGYTFGSGTRLTVV.